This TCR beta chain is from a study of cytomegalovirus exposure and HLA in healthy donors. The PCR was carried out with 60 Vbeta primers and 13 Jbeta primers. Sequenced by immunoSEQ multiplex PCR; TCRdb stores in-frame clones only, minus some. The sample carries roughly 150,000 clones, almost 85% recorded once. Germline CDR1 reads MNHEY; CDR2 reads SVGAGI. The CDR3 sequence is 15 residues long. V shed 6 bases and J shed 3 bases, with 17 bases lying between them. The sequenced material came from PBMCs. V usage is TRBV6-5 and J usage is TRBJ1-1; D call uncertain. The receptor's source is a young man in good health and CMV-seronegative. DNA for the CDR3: TGTGCCAGCAGCGTTCGGGTAGGTCTCTACACTGAAGCTTTCTTT. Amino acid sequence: CASSVRVGLYTEAFF.